This passage covers 14 T cell receptor beta chains from one sample sequenced in a study of shared clonotypes between healthy human individuals. Sequenced by immunoSEQ multiplex PCR; TCRdb stores in-frame clones only, minus some. The sample lists approximately 2,300,000 clones, 92% occurring once. What was sequenced was naive CD4+ T cells from PBMCs. Subset: CD45RA+ positively selected. These TCRs come from a man younger than 35 in good health. Some clones in this sample may be carry-over from other donors' samples.

J is TRBJ2-3 and V is TRBV5-1, with TRBD2 identical over 11 bases. Germline trimming cut 5 bases from V and 6 bases from J; bases unmatched to any gene: 14. Germline-derived CDR1 and CDR2 are SGHRS and YFSETQ. This CDR3 is built from 17 residues. The CDR3 DNA reads TGCGCCAGCAGTAAAGGGGGCTCTAGCGGGAGGCTGGATACGCAGTATTTT. It is translated as CASSKGGSSGRLDTQYF. Full variable domain (outside the CDR3, taken from reference TRBV5-1 and TRBJ2-3): KAGVTQTPRYLIKTRGQQVTLSCSPISGHRSVSWYQQTPGQGLQFLFEYFSETQRNKGNFPGRFSGRQFSNSRSEMNVSTLELGDSALYLCASSKGGSSGRLDTQYFGPGTRLTVL.

The rearrangement uses TRBV10-3 and TRBJ1-3; weak D call: TRBD1 (5 bases). The CDR3 sequence is 16 residues long. Germline lookup yields CDR1 ENHRY and CDR2 SYGVKD. The germline V and J ends were trimmed by 6 bases and 4 bases, with 19 bases remaining between them. CDR3: CAIRSESQGGGNTIYF. The CDR3 nucleotides read TGTGCCATCAGGTCCGAATCCCAGGGTGGCGGAAACACCATATATTTT.

The chain carries TRBV7-2 and TRBJ2-3; D gene uncertain. Germline CDR1 reads SGHTA; CDR2 reads FQGNSA. V lost 5 bases and J lost 6, with 12 bases in between. The CDR3 consists of 13 residues. The CDR3 DNA reads TGTGCCAGCAGCCCCCGGTGGTGGGATACGCAGTATTTT. It is translated as CASSPRWWDTQYF. The full variable domain, in which reference TRBV7-2 and TRBJ2-3 provide the parts outside the CDR3, is GAGVSQSPSNKVTEKGKDVELRCDPISGHTALYWYRQSLGQGLEFLIYFQGNSAPDKSGLPSDRFSAERTGGSVSTLTIQRTQQEDSAVYLCASSPRWWDTQYFGPGTRLTVL.

V gene TRBV4-2 combines with J gene TRBJ1-1; the D is unclear. Germline loops: CDR1 LGHNA, CDR2 YNFKEQ. There are 14 residues in the CDR3. Trimming cost V 5 bases and J 2 bases, with 12 bases left between them. In DNA, the CDR3 is TGTGCCAGCAGCGTAAGGGTTTCAAACACTGAAGCTTTCTTT. As protein: CASSVRVSNTEAFF.

Comments on this clone: The identical CDR3 is also encoded by other nucleotide sequences in the sample. This chain uses TRBV29-1 with TRBJ2-7, with D tentatively TRBD2 (6 bases). Germline values: CDR1 SQVTM, CDR2 ANQGSEA. The length of the CDR3 is 13 residues. The V end lost 5 bases, the J end lost 4 bases, and 15 bases lay between the germline ends. The CDR3, as DNA: TGCAGCGTTTCGGGAGTTCTATCGTACGAGCAGTACTTC. Amino acid sequence: CSVSGVLSYEQYF.

This clone has only one observation. The rearrangement links TRBV6-5 to TRBJ2-7; D perhaps matches TRBD1 (6 bases). CDR1 is MNHEY, CDR2 SVGAGI, per germline. The V and J ends lost 1 base and 3 bases respectively, with 13 bases between them. The CDR3 contains 15 residues. This CDR3 reads CASSYLVGDNYEQYF. CDR3 nucleotide sequence: TGTGCCAGCAGTTACTTGGTAGGGGACAACTACGAGCAGTACTTC.

V and J are TRBV9 and TRBJ2-6; D is ambiguous. The CDR3 covers 14 residues. The germline gives CDR1 SGDLS, CDR2 YYNGEE. The V end lost 7 bases, the J end lost 0 bases, and 8 bases lay between the germline ends. CDR3 nucleotides: TGTGCCAGCTCCCCCAGCTCTGGGGCCAACGTCCTGACTTTC. Protein sequence: CASSPSSGANVLTF. The full variable domain, in which reference TRBV9 and TRBJ2-6 provide the parts outside the CDR3, is DSGVTQTPKHLITATGQRVTLRCSPRSGDLSVYWYQQSLDQGLQFLIQYYNGEERAKGNILERFSAQQFPDLHSELNLSSLELGDSALYFCASSPSSGANVLTFGAGSRLTVL.

The chain links TRBV18 to TRBJ1-1, with D unclear. The CDR3 covers 15 residues. Germline values: CDR1 KGHSH, CDR2 LQKENI. Trimming took 0 bases from V and 1 from J, leaving 9 bases between them. CDR3 loop: CASSPPASKNTEAFF. CDR3 nucleotide sequence: TGTGCCAGCTCACCACCGGCCTCCAAGAACACTGAAGCTTTCTTT.

The rearrangement links TRBV28 to TRBJ1-2; D is possibly TRBD1 (6 bases). Trimming shortened V by 8 bases and J by 4 bases, and 14 bases separated the two germline ends. CDR3 length: 13 residues. CDR1 and CDR2 from the germline V gene are MDHEN and SYDVKM. The CDR3 sequence: CASVGGGFYGYTF. The CDR3 nucleotides read TGTGCCAGCGTAGGAGGGGGATTCTATGGCTACACCTTC.

The rearrangement links TRBV6-1 to TRBJ2-6; D is uncertain. V lost 6 bases and J lost 0, with 6 bases in between. Per the germline V gene, CDR1 is MNHNS and CDR2 is SASEGT. The CDR3 spans 14 residues. The CDR3 bases are TGTGCCAGCAGCTCAGTCTCTGGGGCCAACGTCCTGACTTTC. Protein product: CASSSVSGANVLTF.

This clone showed up just once. This chain's CDR3 is CATGTVGNTIYF. The CDR3, as DNA: TGTGCCACCGGGACAGTCGGAAACACCATATATTTT. V gene TRBV28 combines with J gene TRBJ1-3, with 7 nucleotides matching TRBD1. CDR3 size: 12 residues. V shed 10 bases, J shed 4 bases, and the junction held 4 bases outside the gene matches. CDR1 MDHEN and CDR2 SYDVKM come from the germline V gene. Full variable domain (outside the CDR3, taken from reference TRBV28 and TRBJ1-3): DVKVTQSSRYLVKRTGEKVFLECVQDMDHENMFWYRQDPGLGLRLIYFSYDVKMKEKGDIPEGYSVSREKKERFSLILESASTNQTSMYLCATGTVGNTIYFGEGSWLTVV.

The V gene is TRBV19, the J gene TRBJ1-5, with D possibly TRBD1 on 6 matching bases. This CDR3 comprises 16 residues. CDR1 is LNHDA and CDR2 is SQIVND in the germline V gene (reference sequence). V lost 5 bases to trimming and J lost 1 base, with 15 bases between them. Written as DNA, the CDR3 is TGTGCCAGTAGTCGTATGGGTGACAGGAGCAATCAGCCCCAGCATTTT. Translating gives CASSRMGDRSNQPQHF.

The chain is built from TRBV6-5 and TRBJ1-1; 7 bases agree with TRBD1. CDR1 and CDR2 (germline): MNHEY, SVGAGI. Losses at the gene ends were 7 bases for V and 0 bases for J; bases not matched to a gene: 5. CDR3 length: 14 residues. CDR3 sequence reads: CASIRTGVNTEAFF. The CDR3 region has the DNA TGTGCCAGCATTAGAACAGGGGTGAACACTGAAGCTTTCTTT.

The genes are TRBV6-1 and TRBJ1-2; possible D gene TRBD1, 5 bases. With 0 bases removed from V and 5 bases from J, the gap between germline ends came to 13 bases. Germline V gene sequence: CDR1 MNHNS, CDR2 SASEGT. This CDR3 spans 15 amino acids. The CDR3 coding sequence is TGTGCCAGCAGTGAAGCGCAGGGAGGGTTTTATGGCTACACCTTC. Its translation: CASSEAQGGFYGYTF.